Listed below are T cell receptor beta chains from one sample, sequenced in a study of T cells in Graves' hyperthyroidism and ophthalmopathy. TCRdb re-analysed the multiplex PCR reads in MiXCR, keeping a single row per CDR3 protein. The data contain some 580,000 distinct CDR3 sequences, about 16% of them seen just once; the ten biggest clones take up roughly 3%. The specimen was blood. The receptors originated from a woman between 40 and 50 years old with Graves' ophthalmopathy. Both conserved end residues are part of each CDR3. Each record gives: D gene, V gene, clone size, J gene, CDR3 protein, CDR3 DNA. A D gene is named only where the DNA matches it firmly. Clone size is stated in some rows and not others, as once, few, many or a class when expanded.

>NA|TRBV24-1|NA|TRBJ2-1
CATSEDMFDEQFF
TGTGCCACCAGTGAAGATATGTTCGATGAGCAGTTCTTC
>TRBD1|TRBV7-9|many|TRBJ2-5
CASSFLRDRGRTETQYF
TGTGCCAGCAGCTTTCTAAGGGACAGGGGGCGAACGGAGACCCAGTACTTC
>NA|TRBV25-1|NA|TRBJ2-1
CASSEWGPSGNNEQFF
TGTGCCAGCAGTGAATGGGGGCCCAGTGGGAACAATGAGCAGTTCTTC
>NA|TRBV4-1|few|TRBJ2-5
CASSLDGRQETQYF
TGCGCCAGCAGCCTGGACGGACGACAAGAGACCCAGTACTTC
>NA|TRBV6-1|many|TRBJ2-7
CASRGGGEVAEQYF
TGTGCCAGCAGAGGGGGGGGAGAGGTAGCCGAGCAGTACTTC
>NA|TRBV7-9|many|TRBJ1-1
CASSFGGLGTEAFF
TGTGCCAGCAGTTTCGGGGGATTGGGAACTGAAGCTTTCTTT
>NA|TRBV19|few|TRBJ2-3
CASRERVGDTQYF
TGTGCCAGTAGGGAAAGGGTGGGAGATACGCAGTATTTT
>NA|TRBV20-1|few|TRBJ2-5
CSSLTGLTEETQYF
TGCAGCTCTCTAACGGGGCTTACGGAAGAGACCCAGTACTTC
>TRBD1|TRBV28|few|TRBJ2-1
CASSSGGEGEQFF
TGTGCCAGCAGTTCAGGGGGTGAGGGTGAGCAGTTCTTC
>TRBD2|TRBV7-9|many|TRBJ2-7
CASSQTAVYGGRLAEQYF
TGTGCCAGCAGCCAAACGGCGGTTTATGGCGGGAGATTAGCCGAGCAGTACTTC
>TRBD1|TRBV10-3|many|TRBJ1-5
CAISESGQGGQPQHF
TGTGCCATCAGTGAGTCCGGACAGGGCGGTCAGCCCCAGCATTTT
>NA|TRBV9|NA|TRBJ1-4
CASSVSTGRGEKLFF
TGTGCCAGCAGCGTCTCGACAGGCCGGGGAGAAAAACTGTTTTTT
>TRBD2|TRBV5-6|NA|TRBJ2-7
CASQSSGFTYEQYF
TGTGCCAGCCAATCTAGCGGGTTTACCTACGAGCAGTACTTC
>NA|TRBV6-5|many|TRBJ2-7
CASSYSQAGWEQYF
TGTGCCAGCAGTTACTCCCAGGCAGGATGGGAGCAGTACTTC
>NA|TRBV29-1|NA|TRBJ2-7
CSVQKGVWETREQYF
TGCAGCGTTCAAAAGGGAGTTTGGGAAACTAGGGAGCAGTACTTC
>NA|TRBV5-8|NA|TRBJ1-3
CASSRRGNSGNTIYF
TGTGCCAGCAGCCGAAGGGGCAACTCTGGAAACACCATATATTTT
>TRBD1|TRBV3-1|many|TRBJ1-6
CASSQAGTVKDSPLHF
TGTGCCAGCAGCCAAGCCGGGACAGTAAAGGATTCACCCCTCCACTTT
>NA|TRBV28|many|TRBJ1-5
CASSFGQPQHF
TGTGCCAGCAGTTTTGGACAGCCCCAGCATTTT
>NA|TRBV20-1|many|TRBJ1-3
CSAVRTVSGNTIYF
TGCAGTGCTGTCCGGACAGTCTCTGGAAACACCATATATTTT
>NA|TRBV7-8|NA|TRBJ2-7
CASSPPWSGSYEQYF
TGTGCCAGCAGCCCTCCGTGGAGTGGCTCCTACGAGCAGTACTTC
>TRBD1|TRBV2|many|TRBJ2-1
CASAGTDYNEQFF
TGTGCCAGTGCCGGGACAGACTACAATGAGCAGTTCTTC
>TRBD1|TRBV6-1|NA|TRBJ2-1
CASSEAYLGQGAQGEQFF
TGTGCCAGCAGTGAAGCTTATTTGGGACAGGGGGCGCAGGGTGAGCAGTTCTTC
>NA|TRBV29-1|many|TRBJ1-4
CSVVGGPNEKLFF
TGCAGCGTTGTTGGAGGTCCTAATGAAAAACTGTTTTTT
>NA|TRBV7-8|many|TRBJ1-2
CASSLSQLGGYTF
TGTGCCAGCAGCTTAAGCCAGTTGGGTGGCTACACCTTC
>TRBD2|TRBV9|many|TRBJ2-7
CASSVASGSGNEQYF
TGTGCCAGCAGCGTAGCTAGCGGGAGTGGTAACGAGCAGTACTTC
>NA|TRBV28|NA|TRBJ2-7
CASSINRNEQYF
TGTGCCAGCAGTATAAACAGGAACGAGCAGTACTTC
>TRBD1|TRBV24-1|NA|TRBJ2-1
CATSDPTGVGRYEQFF
TGTGCCACCAGTGACCCGACAGGGGTAGGGAGGTATGAGCAGTTCTTC
>TRBD2|TRBV7-9|NA|TRBJ2-1
CASSLAFVGGEQFF
TGTGCCAGCAGCTTAGCGTTCGTCGGGGGGGAGCAGTTCTTC
>NA|TRBV6-1|many|TRBJ1-5
CASSVGSNQPQHF
TGTGCCAGCAGTGTAGGTAGCAATCAGCCCCAGCATTTT
>NA|TRBV20-1|NA|TRBJ2-6
CSARDPRTTGANVLTF
TGCAGTGCTAGAGACCCTCGGACTACTGGGGCCAACGTCCTGACTTTC
>NA|TRBV3-1|NA|TRBJ2-3
CASSQEWGSTDTQYF
TGTGCCAGCAGCCAAGAATGGGGGAGCACAGATACGCAGTATTTT
>NA|TRBV29-1|few|TRBJ1-2
CSVVQGPSYGYTF
TGCAGCGTGGTACAGGGCCCTTCCTATGGCTACACCTTC
>NA|TRBV29-1|many|TRBJ1-5
CSVGSPNQPQHF
TGCAGCGTGGGCAGCCCCAATCAGCCCCAGCATTTT
>NA|TRBV11-2|many|TRBJ2-1
CASSQDTGITYNEQFF
TGTGCCAGCAGCCAAGATACAGGTATTACCTACAATGAGCAGTTCTTC
>TRBD2|TRBV12-3/TRBV12-4|few|TRBJ2-7
CASTHSGRSSEQYF
TGTGCCAGCACCCATAGCGGGAGGTCAAGCGAGCAGTACTTC
>TRBD2|TRBV7-2|NA|TRBJ2-1
CASSWRPRLAGGEQFF
TGTGCCAGCAGCTGGAGACCAAGACTAGCGGGTGGTGAGCAGTTCTTC
>NA|TRBV28|many|TRBJ2-1
CASSFGGAVEQFF
TGTGCCAGCAGTTTCGGGGGCGCGGTTGAGCAGTTCTTC
>NA|TRBV4-2|NA|TRBJ1-1
CASSQRGGTNTEAFF
TGTGCCAGCAGCCAAAGGGGAGGTACGAACACTGAAGCTTTCTTT
>NA|TRBV19|NA|TRBJ1-6
CASSIATAYNSPLHF
TGTGCCAGTAGTATAGCTACCGCTTATAATTCACCCCTCCACTTT
>NA|TRBV9|few|TRBJ2-1
CASSVQGLSYNEQFF
TGTGCCAGCAGCGTACAAGGCCTCTCCTACAATGAGCAGTTCTTC
>NA|TRBV28|many|TRBJ1-1
CASSPTRGLNTEAFF
TGTGCCAGCAGTCCGACCAGGGGACTGAACACTGAAGCTTTCTTT
>NA|TRBV19|NA|TRBJ2-7
CASSIASEKYEQYF
TGTGCCAGTAGTATCGCTAGTGAGAAGTACGAGCAGTACTTC
>NA|TRBV12-3/TRBV12-4|many|TRBJ2-2
CASRPTGEGGELFF
TGTGCCAGCCGCCCAACAGGGGAGGGCGGGGAGCTGTTTTTT
>NA|TRBV7-2|many|TRBJ1-2
CASSSGDGNYGYTF
TGTGCCAGCAGCTCAGGGGACGGAAACTATGGCTACACCTTC
>NA|TRBV7-2|NA|TRBJ2-2
CASSLQGFTGELFF
TGTGCCAGCAGCCTACAGGGATTTACCGGGGAGCTGTTTTTT
>NA|TRBV7-9|NA|TRBJ1-3
CASSPPGDSSGNTIYF
TGTGCCAGCAGCCCCCCGGGCGATAGCTCTGGAAACACCATATATTTT
>NA|TRBV14|few|TRBJ2-5
CASSPQAGALGTQYF
TGTGCCAGCAGCCCCCAGGCGGGGGCCCTTGGGACCCAGTACTTC
>NA|TRBV6-1|NA|TRBJ1-6
CASSREYNSPLHF
TGTGCCAGCAGTCGGGAATATAATTCACCCCTCCACTTT
>NA|TRBV5-1|many|TRBJ1-1
CASSLGGTEPSNTEAFF
TGCGCCAGCAGCTTGGGCGGGACGGAACCGTCGAACACTGAAGCTTTCTTT
>NA|TRBV7-8|NA|TRBJ1-3
CASSTPRKQDKAFGNTIYF
TGTGCCAGCAGCACCCCCCGGAAACAGGACAAAGCCTTCGGAAACACCATATATTTT
>TRBD1|TRBV5-1|few|TRBJ2-6
CASSFSTGELAGANVLTF
TGCGCCAGCAGCTTTTCGACAGGGGAGCTGGCTGGGGCCAACGTCCTGACTTTC
>TRBD1|TRBV6-5|few|TRBJ1-1
CASSYSGQANTEAFF
TGTGCCAGCAGTTACTCGGGACAGGCTAACACTGAAGCTTTCTTT
>TRBD1|TRBV2|many|TRBJ2-5
CASRYRGLETQYF
TGTGCCAGCAGGTACAGGGGGCTGGAGACCCAGTACTTC
>TRBD2|TRBV2|many|TRBJ2-3
CASSETLTSGSLVDTQYF
TGTGCCAGCAGTGAAACATTAACTAGCGGGAGTTTAGTAGATACGCAGTATTTT
>TRBD2|TRBV28|many|TRBJ2-1
CASSPPGLAAQFF
TGTGCCAGCAGTCCGCCGGGACTAGCCGCGCAGTTCTTC
>NA|TRBV18|many|TRBJ1-5
CASSPPGQPQHF
TGTGCCAGCTCACCACCGGGACAGCCCCAGCATTTT
>NA|TRBV5-1|many|TRBJ2-2
CASNPGHNTGELFF
TGCGCCAGCAACCCGGGACACAACACCGGGGAGCTGTTTTTT
>NA|TRBV30|many|TRBJ1-1
CAWSVLVEAFF
TGTGCCTGGAGTGTACTGGTCGAAGCTTTCTTT
>NA|TRBV2|many|TRBJ2-3
CAGRQLTDTQYF
TGTGCCGGCCGGCAGCTCACAGATACGCAGTATTTT